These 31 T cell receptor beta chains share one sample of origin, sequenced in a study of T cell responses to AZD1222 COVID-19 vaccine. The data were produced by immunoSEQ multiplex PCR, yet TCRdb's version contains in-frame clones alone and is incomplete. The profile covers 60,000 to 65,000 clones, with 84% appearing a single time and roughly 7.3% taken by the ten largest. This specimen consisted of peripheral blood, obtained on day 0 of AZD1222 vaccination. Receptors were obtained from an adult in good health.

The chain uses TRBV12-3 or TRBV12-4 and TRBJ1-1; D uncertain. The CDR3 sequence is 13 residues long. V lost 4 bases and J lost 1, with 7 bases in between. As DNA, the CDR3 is TGTGCCAGCAGTTGGACCCCGAACACTGAAGCTTTCTTT. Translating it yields CASSWTPNTEAFF.

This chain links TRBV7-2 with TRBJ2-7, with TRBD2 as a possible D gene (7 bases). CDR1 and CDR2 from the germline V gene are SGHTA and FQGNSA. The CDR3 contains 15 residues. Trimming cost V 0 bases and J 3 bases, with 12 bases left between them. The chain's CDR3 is CASSLAAGAFYEQYF. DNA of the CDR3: TGTGCCAGCAGCTTAGCGGCGGGGGCCTTCTACGAGCAGTACTTC.

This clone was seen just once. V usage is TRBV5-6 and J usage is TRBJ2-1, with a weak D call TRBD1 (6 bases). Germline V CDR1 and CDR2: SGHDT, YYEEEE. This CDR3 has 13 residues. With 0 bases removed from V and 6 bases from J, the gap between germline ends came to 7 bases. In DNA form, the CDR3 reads TGTGCCAGCAGCTTGGGGGGGCCCAATGAGCAGTTCTTC. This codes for CASSLGGPNEQFF.

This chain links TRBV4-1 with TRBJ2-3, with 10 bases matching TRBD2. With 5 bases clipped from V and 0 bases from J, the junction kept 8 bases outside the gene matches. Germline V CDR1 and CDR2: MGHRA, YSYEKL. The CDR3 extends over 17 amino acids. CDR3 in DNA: TGCGCCAGCAGCTCGAGCTCAGCGGGGGGGAGCACAGATACGCAGTATTTT. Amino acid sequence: CASSSSSAGGSTDTQYF.

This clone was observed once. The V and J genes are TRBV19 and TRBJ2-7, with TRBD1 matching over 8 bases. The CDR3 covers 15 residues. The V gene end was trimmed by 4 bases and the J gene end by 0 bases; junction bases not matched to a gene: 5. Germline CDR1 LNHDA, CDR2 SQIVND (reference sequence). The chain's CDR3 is CASSTQGAGSYEQYF. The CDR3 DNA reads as TGTGCCAGTAGTACCCAGGGGGCCGGCTCCTACGAGCAGTACTTC. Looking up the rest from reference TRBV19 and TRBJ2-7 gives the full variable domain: DGGITQSPKYLFRKEGQNVTLSCEQNLNHDAMYWYRQDPGQGLRLIYYSQIVNDFQKGDIAEGYSVSREKKESFPLTVTSAQKNPTAFYLCASSTQGAGSYEQYFGPGTRLTVT.

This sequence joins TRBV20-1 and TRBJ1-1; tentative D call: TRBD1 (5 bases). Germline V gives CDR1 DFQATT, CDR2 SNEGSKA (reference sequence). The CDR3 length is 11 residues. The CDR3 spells CRVGAGTEAFF. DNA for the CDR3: TGCAGAGTAGGGGCAGGCACTGAAGCTTTCTTT.

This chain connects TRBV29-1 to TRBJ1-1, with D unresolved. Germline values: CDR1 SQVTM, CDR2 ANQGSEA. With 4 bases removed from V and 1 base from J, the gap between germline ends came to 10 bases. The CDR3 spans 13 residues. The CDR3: CSVGEPQNTEAFF. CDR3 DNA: TGCAGCGTTGGGGAGCCCCAGAACACTGAAGCTTTCTTT.

CDR3 amino acids: CASSIRAQLVMNTEAFF. The CDR3 DNA follows: TGTGCCAGTAGTATTCGGGCGCAGTTGGTCATGAACACTGAAGCTTTCTTT. The chain is built from TRBV19 and TRBJ1-1, with D unresolved. In germline, CDR1 is LNHDA, CDR2 SQIVND (reference sequence). The CDR3 contains 17 residues. The V end was cut by 3 bases, the J end by 0 bases, with 17 bases between.

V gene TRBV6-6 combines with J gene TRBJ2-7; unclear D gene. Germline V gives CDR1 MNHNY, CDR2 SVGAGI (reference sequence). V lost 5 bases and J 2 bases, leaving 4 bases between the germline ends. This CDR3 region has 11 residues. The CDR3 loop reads CASSQTYEQYF. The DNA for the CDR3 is TGTGCCAGCAGTCAAACCTACGAGCAGTACTTC.

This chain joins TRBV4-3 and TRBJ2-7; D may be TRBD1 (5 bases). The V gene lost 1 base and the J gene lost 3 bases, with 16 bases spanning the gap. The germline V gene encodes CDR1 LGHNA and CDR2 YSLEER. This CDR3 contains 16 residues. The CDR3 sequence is CASSQGPGQGSYEQYF. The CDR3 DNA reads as TGCGCCAGCAGCCAAGGCCCTGGTCAGGGCAGCTACGAGCAGTACTTC.

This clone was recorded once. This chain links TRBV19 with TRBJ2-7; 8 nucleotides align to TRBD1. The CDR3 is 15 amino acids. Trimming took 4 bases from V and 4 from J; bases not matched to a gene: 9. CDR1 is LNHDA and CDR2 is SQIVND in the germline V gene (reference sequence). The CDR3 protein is CASSTTPGQDYEQYF. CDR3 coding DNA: TGTGCCAGTAGTACGACGCCGGGACAGGATTACGAGCAGTACTTC.

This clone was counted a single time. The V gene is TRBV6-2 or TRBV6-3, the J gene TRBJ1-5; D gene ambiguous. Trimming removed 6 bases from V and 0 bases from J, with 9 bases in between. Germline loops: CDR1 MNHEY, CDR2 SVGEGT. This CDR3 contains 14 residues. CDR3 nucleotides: TGTGCCAGCAGCCCCCTTTATAGCAATCAGCCCCAGCATTTT. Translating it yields CASSPLYSNQPQHF.

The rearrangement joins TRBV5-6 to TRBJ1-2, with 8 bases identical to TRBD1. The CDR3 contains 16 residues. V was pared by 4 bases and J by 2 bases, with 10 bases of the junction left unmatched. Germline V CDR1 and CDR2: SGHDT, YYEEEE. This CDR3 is CASSTGQYRGNYGYTF. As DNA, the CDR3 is TGTGCCAGCAGCACCGGGCAGTACAGGGGGAACTATGGCTACACCTTC.

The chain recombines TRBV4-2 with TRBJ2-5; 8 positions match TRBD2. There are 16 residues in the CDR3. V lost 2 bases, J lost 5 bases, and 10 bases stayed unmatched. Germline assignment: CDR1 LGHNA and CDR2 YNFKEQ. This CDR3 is CASSQPSGGAEETQYF. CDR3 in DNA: TGTGCCAGCAGCCAACCCTCGGGGGGGGCCGAGGAGACCCAGTACTTC.

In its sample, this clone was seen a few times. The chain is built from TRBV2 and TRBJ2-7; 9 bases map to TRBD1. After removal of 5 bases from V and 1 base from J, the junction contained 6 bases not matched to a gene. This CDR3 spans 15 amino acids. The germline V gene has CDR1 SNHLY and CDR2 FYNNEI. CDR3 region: CASSSTGTGSYEQYF. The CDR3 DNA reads TGTGCCAGCAGTTCAACCGGGACAGGGTCCTACGAGCAGTACTTC.

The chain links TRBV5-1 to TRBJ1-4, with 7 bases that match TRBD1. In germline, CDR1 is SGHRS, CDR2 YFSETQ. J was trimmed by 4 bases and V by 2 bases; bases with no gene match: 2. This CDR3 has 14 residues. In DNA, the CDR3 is TGCGCCAGCAGCTTACAGGGGAATAATGAAAAACTGTTTTTT. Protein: CASSLQGNNEKLFF.

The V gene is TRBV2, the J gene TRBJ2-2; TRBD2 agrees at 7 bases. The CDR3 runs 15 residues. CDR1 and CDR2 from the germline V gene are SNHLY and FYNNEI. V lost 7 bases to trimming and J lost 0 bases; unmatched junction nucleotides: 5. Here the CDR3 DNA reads TGTGCCAGCATCGCGGGGGACTCGAACACCGGGGAGCTGTTTTTT. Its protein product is CASIAGDSNTGELFF.

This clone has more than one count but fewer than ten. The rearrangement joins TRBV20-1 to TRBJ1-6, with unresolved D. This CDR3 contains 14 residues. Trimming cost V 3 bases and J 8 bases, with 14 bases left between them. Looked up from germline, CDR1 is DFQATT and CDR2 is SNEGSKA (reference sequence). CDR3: CSASGSGDYSPLHF. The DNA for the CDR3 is TGCAGTGCTAGTGGGTCTGGGGATTATTCACCCCTCCACTTT.

CDR3 loop: CASSQFGDASYEQYF. For the CDR3, the DNA is TGCGCCAGCAGCCAATTTGGGGACGCCTCCTACGAGCAGTACTTC. The chain is built from TRBV4-1 and TRBJ2-7; D assignment may be TRBD1 or TRBD2 (5 bases each). Germline V CDR1 and CDR2: MGHRA, YSYEKL. Trimming removed 2 bases at V and 0 bases at J, with 11 bases between. The CDR3 runs to 15 residues.

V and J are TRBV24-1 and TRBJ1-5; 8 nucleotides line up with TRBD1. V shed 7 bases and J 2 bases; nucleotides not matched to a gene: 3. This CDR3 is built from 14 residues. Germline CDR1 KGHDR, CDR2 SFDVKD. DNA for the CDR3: TGTGCCACCAGGCAGGGGGCAGGCAATCAGCCCCAGCATTTT. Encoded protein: CATRQGAGNQPQHF.

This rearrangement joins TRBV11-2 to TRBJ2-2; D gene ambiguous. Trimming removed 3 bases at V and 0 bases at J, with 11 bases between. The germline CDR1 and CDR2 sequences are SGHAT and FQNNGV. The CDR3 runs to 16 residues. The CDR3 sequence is CASSFRYPPNTGELFF. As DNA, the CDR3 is TGTGCCAGCAGCTTTCGCTATCCACCGAACACCGGGGAGCTGTTTTTT.

CDR3 nucleotide sequence: TGTGCCAGCAGCGATACGAGTACCTCCTATAATTCACCCCTCCACTTT. Translated, it gives CASSDTSTSYNSPLHF. The rearrangement links TRBV6-2 or TRBV6-3 to TRBJ1-6, with D unresolved. The V end lost 6 bases, the J end lost 0 bases, and 12 bases lay between the germline ends. CDR3 length equals 16 residues. Germline CDR1 is MNHEY and CDR2 is SVGEGT.

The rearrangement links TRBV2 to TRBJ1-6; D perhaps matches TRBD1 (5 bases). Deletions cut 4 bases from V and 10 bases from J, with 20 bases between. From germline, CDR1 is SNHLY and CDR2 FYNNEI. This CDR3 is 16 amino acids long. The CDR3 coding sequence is TGTGCCAGCAGTGGAGGGTGGGGCGCGTCTTCATCACCCCTCCACTTT. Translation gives CASSGGWGASSSPLHF. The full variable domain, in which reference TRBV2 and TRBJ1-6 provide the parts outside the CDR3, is EPEVTQTPSHQVTQMGQEVILRCVPISNHLYFYWYRQILGQKVEFLVSFYNNEISEKSEIFDDQFSVERPDGSNFTLKIRSTKLEDSAMYFCASSGGWGASSSPLHFGNGTRLTVT.

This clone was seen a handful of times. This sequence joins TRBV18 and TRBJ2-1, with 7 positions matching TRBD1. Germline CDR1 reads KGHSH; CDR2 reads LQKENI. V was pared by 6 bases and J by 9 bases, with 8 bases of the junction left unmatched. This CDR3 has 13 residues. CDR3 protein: CASSLGTALEQFF. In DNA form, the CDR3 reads TGTGCCAGCTCCCTGGGGACAGCCCTTGAGCAGTTCTTC.

The CDR3 nucleotides are TGTGCCAGCAGTGGGGGACAGTACACTGAAGCTTTCTTT. This sequence encodes CASSGGQYTEAFF. The chain is built from TRBV6-1 and TRBJ1-1; TRBD1 matches at 7 bases. J was trimmed by 3 bases and V by 4 bases; bases with no gene match: 2. Germline CDR1 is MNHNS and CDR2 is SASEGT. The CDR3 runs 13 residues.

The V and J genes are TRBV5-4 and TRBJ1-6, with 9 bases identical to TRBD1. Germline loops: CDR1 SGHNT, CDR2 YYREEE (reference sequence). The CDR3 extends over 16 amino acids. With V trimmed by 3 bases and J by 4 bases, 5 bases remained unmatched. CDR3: CASSSGTGFYNSPLHF. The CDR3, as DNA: TGTGCCAGCAGCTCCGGGACAGGGTTTTATAATTCACCCCTCCACTTT.

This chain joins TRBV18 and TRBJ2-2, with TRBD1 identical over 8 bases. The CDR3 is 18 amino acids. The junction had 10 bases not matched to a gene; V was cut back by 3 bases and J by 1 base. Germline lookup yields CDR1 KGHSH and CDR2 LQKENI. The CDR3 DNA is TGTGCCAGCTCACCCTCTACCGGGACAGGCTTGAACACCGGGGAGCTGTTTTTT. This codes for CASSPSTGTGLNTGELFF.

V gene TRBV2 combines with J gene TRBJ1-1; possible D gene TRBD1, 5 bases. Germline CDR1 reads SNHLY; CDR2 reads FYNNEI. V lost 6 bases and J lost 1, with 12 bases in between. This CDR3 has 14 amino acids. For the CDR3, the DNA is TGTGCCAGCAGCCCCCCCGGGGCGAACACTGAAGCTTTCTTT. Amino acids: CASSPPGANTEAFF. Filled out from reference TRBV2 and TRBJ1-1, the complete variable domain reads EPEVTQTPSHQVTQMGQEVILRCVPISNHLYFYWYRQILGQKVEFLVSFYNNEISEKSEIFDDQFSVERPDGSNFTLKIRSTKLEDSAMYFCASSPPGANTEAFFGQGTRLTVV.

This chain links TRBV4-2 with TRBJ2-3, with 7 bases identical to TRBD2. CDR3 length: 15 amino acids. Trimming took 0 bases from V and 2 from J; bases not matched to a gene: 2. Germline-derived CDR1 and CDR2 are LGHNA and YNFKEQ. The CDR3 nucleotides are TGTGCCAGCAGCCAAGAACAGCGGGACACAGATACGCAGTATTTT. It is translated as CASSQEQRDTDTQYF.

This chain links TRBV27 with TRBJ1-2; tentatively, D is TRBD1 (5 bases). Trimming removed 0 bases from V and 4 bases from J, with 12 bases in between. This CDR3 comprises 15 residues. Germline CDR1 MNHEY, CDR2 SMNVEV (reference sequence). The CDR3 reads CASSLSSGYIYGYTF. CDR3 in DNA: TGTGCCAGCAGTTTATCGTCAGGGTACATCTATGGCTACACCTTC.

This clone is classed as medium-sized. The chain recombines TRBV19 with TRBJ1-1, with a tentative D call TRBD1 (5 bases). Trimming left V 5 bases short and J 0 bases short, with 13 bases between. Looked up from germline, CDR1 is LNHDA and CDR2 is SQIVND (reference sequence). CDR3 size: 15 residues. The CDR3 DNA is TGTGCCAGTAGTTTGAATGGACAAATGAACACTGAAGCTTTCTTT. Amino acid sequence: CASSLNGQMNTEAFF.